Shown below are 19 T cell receptor beta chains from a single sample sequenced in a study of shared clonotypes between healthy human individuals. Assay: immunoSEQ multiplex PCR; the TCRdb copy retains only in-frame clones and omits some. The sample includes more than 550,000 clones, about nine tenths seen only once; the top ten take 30% to 40%. The sequencing sample was made of memory CD8+ T cells from PBMCs. Described subset: CD45RO+ cells pooled with CCR7-negative TemRA cells. The receptors here all came from a man aged 18 to 29 in good health. Some clones in this sample may be carry-over from other donors' samples.

This clone has only one observation. This rearrangement joins TRBV28 to TRBJ2-7; no reliable D call. There are 13 residues in the CDR3. Per the germline V gene, CDR1 is MDHEN and CDR2 is SYDVKM. The V and J ends lost 3 bases and 7 bases respectively, with 13 bases between them. CDR3 sequence: CASSFLTAEEQYF. The CDR3 region has the DNA TGTGCCAGCAGTTTCCTGACGGCTGAGGAGCAGTACTTC.

Notes on this clone: The same CDR3 arises from other DNA sequences in this sample as well. The V gene is TRBV27, the J gene TRBJ2-7; 9 nucleotides match TRBD1. This CDR3 has 14 residues. V shed 3 bases, J shed 4 bases, and the junction held 4 bases outside the gene matches. Looked up from germline, CDR1 is MNHEY and CDR2 is SMNVEV (reference sequence). CDR3: CASSLGTGSYEQYF. CDR3 sequence (DNA): TGTGCCAGCAGTTTGGGGACAGGGTCGTACGAGCAGTACTTC.

The rearrangement links TRBV4-2 to TRBJ2-2; TRBD2 is a possible D gene (6 bases). This CDR3 contains 14 residues. Germline V lookup: CDR1 LGHNA, CDR2 YNFKEQ. V was clipped by 7 bases and J by 3 bases, with 12 bases between them. CDR3 loop: CASTTGVYTGELFF. The CDR3, as DNA: TGTGCCAGCACCACGGGAGTATACACCGGGGAGCTGTTTTTT.

The gene calls are TRBV25-1 and TRBJ2-5, with a tentative D call TRBD1 (6 bases). This CDR3 is 15 amino acids long. The germline gives CDR1 MGHDK, CDR2 SYGVNS. The V end lost 1 base, the J end lost 5 bases, and 14 bases lay between the germline ends. The DNA for the CDR3 is TGTGCCAGCAGTGAATGGTGGGCAGGGGAGGAGACCCAGTACTTC. As protein: CASSEWWAGEETQYF.

This clone was recorded a few times. The junction shows a germline mismatch at one end, possibly a read error. The CDR3 reads CASSFSGTRAFF. Written as DNA, the CDR3 is TGTGCCAGCAGTTTCTCCGGGACCCGGGCCTTCTTC. The gene calls are TRBV28 and TRBJ2-7; D assignment may be TRBD1 or TRBD2 (5 bases each). Germline CDR1 reads MDHEN; CDR2 reads SYDVKM. This CDR3 comprises 12 residues.

The chain combines TRBV9 with TRBJ2-7; 10 bases fit TRBD1. The CDR3 has 14 amino acids. The germline CDR1 and CDR2 sequences are SGDLS and YYNGEE. The trim removed 4 bases at V and 3 bases at J, leaving 4 bases unmatched. CDR3 in DNA: TGTGCCAGCAGCCCCCGGACAGGGGGCTACGAGCAGTACTTC. Its protein is CASSPRTGGYEQYF.

The chain recombines TRBV13 with TRBJ2-1; 9 bases fit TRBD2. Germline V gene lookup returns CDR1 PRHDT and CDR2 FYEKMQ (reference sequence). The V segment lost 7 bases and the J segment 8 bases; nucleotides outside the gene matches: 12. CDR3 length: 15 residues. CDR3 sequence reads: CASTPGLAFFDEQFF. The CDR3 DNA is TGTGCCAGCACCCCGGGACTAGCCTTTTTTGATGAGCAGTTCTTC.

V and J are TRBV6-1 and TRBJ1-2; D unclear. The CDR3 runs to 13 residues. CDR1 and CDR2 from the germline V gene are MNHNS and SASEGT. V shed 2 bases and J shed 5 bases, with 9 bases lying between them. Here the CDR3 reads CASSESQEYGYTF. CDR3 nucleotide sequence: TGTGCCAGCAGTGAAAGCCAGGAATATGGCTACACCTTC.

This rearrangement joins TRBV27 to TRBJ1-1; 9 bases are shared with TRBD1. V dropped 5 bases and J dropped 0; count of bases not matched to a gene: 10. From germline, CDR1 is MNHEY and CDR2 SMNVEV (reference sequence). The CDR3 spans 17 residues. CDR3 DNA: TGTGCCAGCAGTGAGATCACAGGGGGCCCCATGAACACTGAAGCTTTCTTT. Translated: CASSEITGGPMNTEAFF.

The chain recombines TRBV19 with TRBJ2-7; D perhaps matches TRBD1 (5 bases). Germline assignment: CDR1 LNHDA and CDR2 SQIVND (reference sequence). There are 14 residues in the CDR3. Deletions cut 5 bases from V and 5 bases from J, with 16 bases between. The CDR3 DNA follows: TGTGCCAGTAGTCAGGGATTAGGCTCTAACGAGCAGTACTTC. This codes for CASSQGLGSNEQYF. The whole variable domain, remainder taken from reference TRBV19 and TRBJ2-7, is DGGITQSPKYLFRKEGQNVTLSCEQNLNHDAMYWYRQDPGQGLRLIYYSQIVNDFQKGDIAEGYSVSREKKESFPLTVTSAQKNPTAFYLCASSQGLGSNEQYFGPGTRLTVT.

Turning to this clone: The sample has other DNA sequences that encode this CDR3 too. The rearrangement links TRBV27 to TRBJ2-1, with 9 bases fitting TRBD2. V lost 4 bases and J lost 4; bases outside the gene matches: 2. Germline V gene data show CDR1 as MNHEY and CDR2 as SMNVEV (reference sequence). The CDR3 extends over 14 amino acids. The CDR3 loop reads CASSYSGSYNEQFF. The CDR3 DNA is TGTGCCAGCAGTTATAGCGGGAGTTACAATGAGCAGTTCTTC.

As concerns this clone: This CDR3 is also generated by other DNA sequences in the sample. The chain carries TRBV5-1 and TRBJ1-3; 8 nucleotides match TRBD1. Germline loops: CDR1 SGHRS, CDR2 YFSETQ. This CDR3 spans 15 amino acids. Trimming took 5 bases from V and 4 from J; bases not matched to a gene: 8. The DNA of the CDR3 is TGCGCCAGCAGGGAAGACAGGGGCTGGGGAAACACCATATATTTT. Protein product: CASREDRGWGNTIYF.

There are a few counts of this clone. The rearrangement joins TRBV6-5 to TRBJ1-5, with 7 bases matching TRBD1. This CDR3 has 15 residues. Germline-derived CDR1 and CDR2 are MNHEY and SVGAGI. Trimming removed 6 bases from V and 0 bases from J; junction bases left unmatched: 5. The DNA for the CDR3 is TGTGCCAGCAGACTCGACAGGGATAGCAATCAGCCCCAGCATTTT. This translates into CASRLDRDSNQPQHF.

The V gene is TRBV7-6, the J gene TRBJ2-2; 8 bases match TRBD1. V shed 5 bases and J 1 base; nucleotides not matched to a gene: 6. This CDR3 comprises 16 residues. Germline CDR1 and CDR2: SGHVS and FNYEAQ. The CDR3 region is CASSDWTGKNTGELFF. CDR3 DNA: TGTGCCAGCAGCGATTGGACAGGGAAGAACACCGGGGAGCTGTTTTTT.

Points on this clone: Other DNA sequences in this sample translate to the same CDR3. The CDR3 protein is CASSLSRTGELFF. Here the CDR3 DNA reads TGTGCCAGCAGTTTATCAAGGACCGGGGAGCTGTTTTTT. The J gene is TRBJ2-2, the V gene TRBV27, with no clear D. This CDR3 contains 13 residues. V was pared by 0 bases and J by 5 bases, with 4 bases between. CDR1 is MNHEY, CDR2 SMNVEV, per germline (reference sequence).

The genes are TRBV14 and TRBJ1-1, with unresolved D. Trimming pared 0 bases from V and 5 bases from J, leaving 19 bases between. This CDR3 has 17 amino acids. Germline CDR1 SGHDN, CDR2 FVKESK. The CDR3 nucleotides are TGTGCCAGCAGCCAAGATCTGAACTGGGAATTCAAGACTGAAGCTTTCTTT. It specifies CASSQDLNWEFKTEAFF.

The gene calls are TRBV19 and TRBJ2-7; perhaps D is TRBD1 or TRBD2 (5 bases each). The CDR3 spans 15 residues. Trimming removed 3 bases from V and 2 bases from J, with 14 bases in between. Germline V gene data show CDR1 as LNHDA and CDR2 as SQIVND (reference sequence). CDR3 sequence: CASSIRDGLTYEQYF. The CDR3 bases are TGTGCCAGTAGTATCCGGGACGGTCTGACCTACGAGCAGTACTTC.

V gene TRBV27 combines with J gene TRBJ1-2; no clear D. The CDR3 consists of 16 residues. Germline values: CDR1 MNHEY, CDR2 SMNVEV (reference sequence). V was cut by 6 bases and J by 4 bases, with 21 bases left in between. The CDR3 DNA is TGTGCCAGCAGCCTAAGGGCGGCCGATCCCCCCTATGGCTACACCTTC. Protein sequence: CASSLRAADPPYGYTF.

CDR3 amino acids: CASSLGQGAIGELFF. DNA of the CDR3: TGTGCCAGCAGTCTCGGACAGGGGGCAATCGGGGAGCTGTTTTTT. The chain employs TRBV7-2 and TRBJ2-2; TRBD1 matches at 11 bases. Trimming at V came to 6 bases and at J to 7 bases, leaving 7 bases not matched to a gene. Per the germline V gene, CDR1 is SGHTA and CDR2 is FQGNSA. The CDR3 totals 15 residues.